This T cell receptor (beta chain) was retrieved from a study of blood T cell repertoires in COVID-19 (dated by TCRdb to about 2020). For the study in its entirety: The collaborator samples originated in the United States, Italy and Spain and spanned the acute and convalescent phases of COVID-19. The prospective study material was composed of cDNA or gDNA derived from T cells, B-cell-depleted T cells, or PBMCs. Deeply sampled blood TCRbeta repertoires from subjects exposed to, actively infected with, or recovered from COVID-19 were included in the dataset. The repertoires were made available in a free public database intended to serve as a resource for research on the immune response to SARS-CoV-2. Samples came from the ongoing ImmuneRACE study (first 160 participants) plus 1,254 subjects from 6 global collaborators. Nearly every sample came with metadata listing a de-identified subject ID, COVID-19 status, age in years and sex. Where available, HLA class I and class II types were obtained from metadata supplied by the sample provider rather than from assay-based typing.

TCRbeta CDR3 regions were amplified from genomic DNA by means of the immunoSEQ Assay, a bias-controlled multiplex PCR. In the paper's pipeline: Within the assay, amplification of reference gene primers was used to estimate how many nucleated cells each sample contained. Sequence reads were collapsed and filtered to measure the absolute abundance of every unique TCRbeta CDR3 rearrangement. For each sample, productive Simpson clonality was calculated as the square root of Simpson's diversity index over productive rearrangements. The clones in this table, taken by TCRdb from immuneACCESS, are in-frame only. Not every clone is retained; where verified, under half of the shortfall comes from an unresolved V gene, and the cause of the rest is unknown. Clone size and the V and J calls come from that table; the DNA yielded D and trimming. In all, the sample holds around 130,000 clones, and 70% to 90% of those were seen once. Roughly 13% of the sample goes to the ten largest clones.

General study outcomes and caveats: Clinical and demographic metadata were provided uncurated, with the amount varying by source and participant.

A word on this clone: Its antigen remains unidentified. Base qualities are not recorded, but no much larger clone differs from it by a single base.

CDR1 and CDR2, per the germline V gene, are SGHRS and YFSETQ. Trimming accounts for 4 bases at V and 10 bases at J, while the number of junction bases matched to no gene is 10. CDR3 length: 14 amino acids, cysteine to phenylalanine. Just the 42-base CDR3 DNA is kept, in frame starting at base 1. Whole blood was collected in K2EDTA tubes by collaborating institutions according to the institutions' own protocols. For TCRbeta analysis, collaborators shipped samples as frozen whole blood, isolated PBMCs, or DNA extracted from either of those sample types. Recombination connected TRBV5-1 to TRBJ2-1; 8 central nucleotides agree with TRBD2. The source is a human donor in a cohort sampled during active COVID-19. Source material: peripheral blood. The DNA sequence reads TGCGCCAGCAGCCACGGGACTAGTCTTGGCGAGCAGTTCTTC. Its protein is CASSHGTSLGEQFF.